A selection of T cell receptor beta chains follows, all from one sample in a study of T cell repertoires in cytomegalovirus infection. The antigens of these receptors remain unknown. One entry per CDR3 protein, called by TCRdb with MiXCR from the reads. The repertoire holds roughly 100,000 distinct CDR3 sequences, around 40% seen once, with just under 75% in the top ten. The starting material was CD8+ T cells from cultured PBMCs, obtained from culture after CMV antigen stimulation. These TCRs come from a human donor in good health (CMV status not recorded). Some clones in this sample may be carry-over from other donors' samples. Each CDR3 is given without its conserved first and last residue.

TRBJ2-3 TRBV4-3 AISQETGGGADTQY
TRBJ2-5 TRBV7-2 ASSFSGSQETQY
TRBJ2-2 TRBV5-4 ASSQKGPGELF
TRBJ1-5 TRBV2 ASSASSGGGQPQH
TRBJ1-1 TRBV5-4 ASSTDMMGMNTEAF
TRBJ1-1 TRBV29-1 SVEDYTEAF
TRBJ2-3 TRBV2 ASSEEGDRGFPLTDTQY
TRBJ2-3 TRBV7-9 ASRLPSGASTDTQY
TRBJ2-7 TRBV27 ASSLGGDPHEQY
TRBJ2-1 TRBV12-3/TRBV12-4 ASSLYGTSGGRHEQF
TRBJ1-1 TRBV7-8 ASSLEPLSLNTEAF
TRBJ2-5 TRBV4-2 ASSHYPSGGETQY
TRBJ1-1 TRBV10-3 AISETPTLNTEAF
TRBJ2-5 TRBV12-3/TRBV12-4 ASTRTGGDQETQY
TRBJ1-1 TRBV27 ASSVDRSGDTEAF
TRBJ1-1 TRBV6-1 ASSDSLYAVNTEAF
TRBJ1-4 TRBV7-2 ASSLAGGSEKLF
TRBJ1-1 TRBV12-3/TRBV12-4 ASSFNQANPMNTEAF